A single sample is the source of the 9 T cell receptor beta chains below, sequenced in a study of T cells in women clearing cervical HPV infection. Measured with immunoSEQ multiplex PCR; TCRdb has only the in-frame clones, and not every one. Here the sample table reports tens of thousands of clones. Material: blood buffy coat. Every receptor here comes from a woman aged 18-69 years with a cervical HPV16 infection that either progressed to CIN3+ or cleared (not recorded which).

As to this clone: The read halts 3 residues ahead of the CDR3 end, with the missing end drawn from the germline J gene. The chain carries TRBV19 and TRBJ1-5; D gene uncertain. This CDR3 has 15 amino acids. The germline V gene has CDR1 LNHDA and CDR2 SQIVND (reference sequence). With 1 base removed from V and 4 bases from J, the gap between germline ends came to 11 bases. The CDR3 loop reads CASSIGYRLNQPQHF. The CDR3 DNA, read in part, is TGTGCCAGTAGTATAGGGTATAGACTGAATCAGCCC.

Worth noting for this clone: The CDR3 end lies 3 residues beyond the end of the read and is filled in from the germline J gene. The J gene is TRBJ2-5, the V gene TRBV5-5, with 7 bases that match TRBD1. Germline trimming cut 4 bases from V and 4 bases from J; bases unmatched to any gene: 10. This CDR3 has 15 residues. In germline, CDR1 is SGHKS, CDR2 YYEKEE (reference sequence). CDR3 amino acids: CASSAPGQRGETQYF. CDR3 DNA, as far as it was read: TGTGCCAGCAGCGCTCCGGGACAGAGGGGAGAGACC.

As regards this clone: The read comes to an end 3 residues before the CDR3 does, leaving the germline J gene to fill in the end. V usage is TRBV20-1 and J usage is TRBJ2-2, with a possible D match to TRBD1 (6 bases). The V gene's germline CDR1 is DFQATT and CDR2 SNEGSKA (reference sequence). This CDR3 has 14 residues. The DNA read from the CDR3 is TGCAGTGCTAGGCAACAGGGCAAGAATTCACCG. Protein product: CSARQQGKNSP. The entire CDR3 reads CSARQQGKNSPLFF.

As for this clone: The CDR3 extends 3 residues past the end of the read, so its final part is completed from the germline J gene. The chain couples TRBV20-1 to TRBJ2-5, with 8 bases lining up with TRBD1. The CDR3 extends over 14 amino acids. Germline lookup yields CDR1 DFQATT and CDR2 SNEGSKA (reference sequence). The ends lost 0 bases at V and 5 bases at J; junction bases unmatched: 5. The chain's CDR3 is CSARDSDRGETQYF. The sequenced part of the CDR3 DNA is TGCAGTGCTAGAGATAGTGACAGGGGTGAGACC.

About this clone: The sequence runs out 3 residues before the end of the CDR3; the remainder is reconstructed from the germline J gene. Other DNA sequences in this specimen translate into the identical CDR3. The rearrangement uses TRBV30 and TRBJ1-3, with 7 bases lining up with TRBD1. V lost 3 bases to trimming and J lost 3 bases; unmatched junction nucleotides: 5. The CDR3 spans 14 residues. In germline, CDR1 is GTSNPN, CDR2 SVGIG (reference sequence). The CDR3 here is CAWRGGADGNTIYF. The sequenced CDR3 bases are TGTGCCTGGAGAGGGGGCGCGGATGGAAACACC.

The CDR3 loop reads CASSLASGGSYEQYF. The part of the CDR3 DNA that was read is TGTGCCAGCAGCTTGGCCTCCGGGGGCTCCTACGAG. J is TRBJ2-7 and V is TRBV5-6, with a tentative D call TRBD2 (6 bases). Coverage ceases 3 residues before the CDR3 finishes, and the germline J gene fills in the end. The V end lost 0 bases, the J end lost 0 bases, and 10 bases lay between the germline ends. CDR3 length: 15 amino acids. Germline CDR1 is SGHDT and CDR2 is YYEEEE.

Turning to this clone: Read data end 3 residues before the CDR3 end; the end is taken from the germline J gene. The chain has TRBV2 and TRBJ2-1, with 11 bases lining up with TRBD2. The CDR3 is 17 residues long. Germline-derived CDR1 and CDR2 are SNHLY and FYNNEI. With V trimmed by 3 bases and J by 3 bases, 7 bases remained unmatched. This CDR3 reads CASSDIVAGGGYNEQFF. The sequenced CDR3 bases are TGTGCCAGCAGTGATATTGTAGCGGGAGGGGGCTACAATGAG.

A word on this clone: The read terminates 3 residues ahead of where the CDR3 ends, so the germline J gene completes it. The V gene is TRBV5-6, the J gene TRBJ2-5; 8 nucleotides match TRBD1. Germline V CDR1 and CDR2: SGHDT, YYEEEE. This CDR3 has 15 amino acids. After removal of 4 bases from V and 1 base from J, the junction contained 6 bases not matched to a gene. The CDR3 protein is CASSPQGVGQETQYF. CDR3 DNA (partial): TGTGCCAGCAGCCCACAGGGGGTTGGCCAAGAGACC.

Of note for this clone: The read finishes 3 residues shy of the CDR3 end, and the germline J gene is used to complete it. The chain carries TRBV7-2 and TRBJ2-2, with TRBD1 identical over 8 bases. The CDR3 extends over 15 amino acids. Germline CDR1 and CDR2: SGHTA and FQGNSA. The CDR3 DNA, read in part, is TGTGCCAGCAGCTCGACAGGGGCAACTAATGAAAAG. Its protein is CASSSTGATNEK. In full, the CDR3 reads CASSSTGATNEKLFF.